The 6 T cell receptor beta chains below were found in one sample sequenced in a study of cytomegalovirus exposure and HLA in healthy donors. The PCR used 60 Vbeta and 13 Jbeta primers. Method: immunoSEQ multiplex PCR; TCRdb's copy keeps in-frame clones and lacks some. The sample includes more than 50,000 clones, roughly 85% of them seen just once. The sequenced material came from PBMCs. Receptors were obtained from a female donor in good health and CMV-seronegative.

The chain links TRBV2 to TRBJ1-5; TRBD1 agrees at 10 bases. The CDR3 runs to 14 residues. Germline trimming cut 6 bases from V and 11 bases from J; bases unmatched to any gene: 10. Germline loops: CDR1 SNHLY, CDR2 FYNNEI. The CDR3 is CASRGTGDPWTQHF. The CDR3, as DNA: TGTGCCAGCAGGGGGACAGGGGACCCTTGGACCCAGCATTTT.

This chain joins TRBV5-5 and TRBJ1-2; D remains ambiguous. CDR1 and CDR2 from the germline V gene are SGHKS and YYEKEE (reference sequence). This CDR3 spans 13 amino acids. V was clipped by 5 bases and J by 5 bases, with 13 bases between them. The CDR3 loop is CASSSTGWYGYTF. CDR3 bases: TGTGCCAGCAGTTCCACGGGTTGGTATGGCTACACCTTC.

The chain has TRBV5-1 and TRBJ2-5; D may be TRBD2 (5 bases). Germline V gene lookup returns CDR1 SGHRS and CDR2 YFSETQ. The CDR3 loop spans 13 amino acids. With 7 bases removed from V and 1 base from J, the gap between germline ends came to 11 bases. In DNA, the CDR3 is TGCGCCAGCGGATGGACTCCCCAAGAGACCCAGTACTTC. As protein: CASGWTPQETQYF.

The rearrangement joins TRBV11-2 to TRBJ1-3; 8 nucleotides align to TRBD1. The CDR3 covers 16 residues. After removal of 4 bases from V and 8 bases from J, the junction contained 13 bases not matched to a gene. CDR1 SGHAT and CDR2 FQNNGV come from the germline V gene. The CDR3 reads CASSSQGQGLGDTIYF. DNA of the CDR3: TGTGCCAGCAGCTCTCAAGGACAGGGTTTAGGAGACACCATATATTTT.

This clone showed up just a few times. The chain carries TRBV6-1 and TRBJ1-2; possible D gene TRBD1, 5 bases. The germline V gene encodes CDR1 MNHNS and CDR2 SASEGT. The CDR3 runs 13 residues. The ends were cut back, 2 bases at V and 7 bases at J, with 11 bases in the middle. This CDR3 is CASSESRVGGYTF. The CDR3 bases are TGTGCCAGCAGTGAATCCAGGGTCGGTGGCTACACCTTC.

The table lists this clone with a few counts. This chain uses TRBV7-2 with TRBJ1-5; no firm D call. The CDR3 is made up of 13 amino acids. Germline V gene lookup returns CDR1 SGHTA and CDR2 FQGNSA. Trimming left V 2 bases short and J 6 bases short, with 8 bases between. CDR3 residues: CASSLQNRQPQHF. CDR3 sequence (DNA): TGTGCCAGCAGCTTACAGAATCGTCAGCCCCAGCATTTT.